This T cell receptor beta chain was sequenced in a study of response to subunit inactivated influenza vaccine. Regarding this clonotype: Its cognate antigen is unknown.

Regarding the study as a whole: Every seasonal influenza vaccination brings in few new T cells, the authors suggested.

TCRdb reprocessed the RT-PCR reads via MiXCR and lists one record per CDR3 protein. This table has a few hundred thousand distinct CDR3 sequences, around 11% appearing once. This CDR3 has 14 amino acids. The V gene lost 4 bases and the J gene lost 1 base, with 11 bases spanning the gap. Germline loops: CDR1 SGHDT, CDR2 YYEEEE. A further study also used this sample, focusing on T cells expressing NK-cell markers. That investigation notes: UMIs accompanied the 5'RACE template switching by which TCR beta cDNA was made.

Sequenced material: PBMCs from blood, taken on the day of vaccination. V and J are TRBV5-6 and TRBJ1-1; D call uncertain. The TCR sequence derives from a man aged 45-60 years who received an inactivated influenza vaccine. The CDR3 is CASSPNWGNTEAFF. The CDR3 DNA is TGTGCCAGCAGCCCGAATTGGGGGAACACTGAAGCTTTCTTT.